Below are 31 T cell receptor beta chains sequenced from a single sample in a study of blood T cell repertoires in COVID-19. Sequenced by immunoSEQ multiplex PCR; TCRdb stores in-frame clones only, minus some. The sample yields approximately 200,000 clones, roughly 87% seen once. The sequenced sample was PBMCs or T cells enriched from blood (not recorded which). These TCRs come from a woman under 40 who had recovered from COVID-19.

In DNA form, the CDR3 reads TGTGCCAGCAGCTTGGTAGCTTCTTCTGGAAACACCATATATTTT. The encoded protein is CASSLVASSGNTIYF. This sequence joins TRBV5-5 and TRBJ1-3; D is unclear. The V end lost 0 bases, the J end lost 1 base, and 8 bases lay between the germline ends. CDR3 size: 15 residues. Germline values: CDR1 SGHKS, CDR2 YYEKEE (reference sequence).

CDR3 nucleotides: TGTGCCAGCAAAACAGGGGGCGGACCCACTGAAGCTTTCTTT. Protein sequence: CASKTGGGPTEAFF. The chain carries TRBV7-2 and TRBJ1-1, with 9 bases fitting TRBD1. V was clipped by 7 bases and J by 4 bases; unmatched bases: 7. The CDR3 runs 14 residues. Germline V gene sequence: CDR1 SGHTA, CDR2 FQGNSA.

The chain links TRBV30 to TRBJ1-5; tentatively, D is TRBD1 (5 bases). The germline V and J ends were trimmed by 4 bases and 3 bases, with 13 bases remaining between them. The CDR3 totals 14 residues. Germline CDR1 reads GTSNPN; CDR2 reads SVGIG (reference sequence). The CDR3 coding sequence is TGTGCCTGGACGCGGGGGGGGATCAATCAGCCCCAGCATTTT. This sequence encodes CAWTRGGINQPQHF.

The chain is built from TRBV6-2 or TRBV6-3 and TRBJ1-1; tentative D call: TRBD1 (5 bases). This CDR3 is built from 16 residues. The germline V and J ends were trimmed by 0 bases and 1 base, with 12 bases remaining between them. Germline CDR1 MNHEY, CDR2 SVGEGT. CDR3 in DNA: TGTGCCAGCAGTTACTCGATTGATGGGGCGAACACTGAAGCTTTCTTT. Translating it yields CASSYSIDGANTEAFF.

The chain is built from TRBV5-5 and TRBJ2-1; 11 positions match TRBD2. The germline gives CDR1 SGHKS, CDR2 YYEKEE (reference sequence). CDR3 size: 15 residues. V trimming: 5 bases; J trimming: 3 bases; junction bases outside the gene matches: 4. Here the CDR3 reads CASRTGLADYNEQFF. CDR3 in DNA: TGTGCCAGCAGGACGGGACTAGCGGACTACAATGAGCAGTTCTTC.

The chain recombines TRBV2 with TRBJ2-5, with 8 bases matching TRBD2. The CDR3 loop spans 13 amino acids. Germline assignment: CDR1 SNHLY and CDR2 FYNNEI. The ends lost 8 bases at V and 7 bases at J; junction bases unmatched: 9. In DNA form, the CDR3 reads TGTGCCAGCGGGGAGGGACTAGACGTGACCCAGTACTTC. Translating gives CASGEGLDVTQYF.

The rearrangement uses TRBV7-7 and TRBJ2-1, with 11 bases lining up with TRBD2. The V gene end was trimmed by 1 base and the J gene end by 7 bases; junction bases not matched to a gene: 3. The germline V gene encodes CDR1 SSHAT and CDR2 FNYEAQ (reference sequence). This CDR3 has 15 amino acids. CDR3 coding DNA: TGTGCCAGCAGCTTAGGGAGGACTAGCGGGAATGAGCAGTTCTTC. Translating it yields CASSLGRTSGNEQFF.

The chain carries TRBV29-1 and TRBJ1-1, with D perhaps matching TRBD1 (6 bases). V was clipped by 5 bases and J by 3 bases, with 10 bases between them. The germline V gene has CDR1 SQVTM and CDR2 ANQGSEA. This CDR3 spans 12 amino acids. In DNA, the CDR3 is TGCAGCGTTTCACAGGGACACACTGAAGCTTTCTTT. This encodes CSVSQGHTEAFF.

This chain connects TRBV14 to TRBJ1-1; D is perhaps TRBD1 (5 bases). Germline values: CDR1 SGHDN, CDR2 FVKESK. Trimming took 3 bases from V and 4 from J, leaving 12 bases between them. The CDR3 has 14 residues. The CDR3, as DNA: TGTGCCAGCAGCCACGACATAAGGGGCACTGAAGCTTTCTTT. Translated, it gives CASSHDIRGTEAFF.

The V gene is TRBV15, the J gene TRBJ1-6, with TRBD1 matching over 7 bases. Germline V gene sequence: CDR1 LNHNV, CDR2 YYDKDF (reference sequence). The CDR3 contains 14 residues. Germline trimming cut 4 bases from V and 10 bases from J; bases unmatched to any gene: 7. The CDR3 spells CATSNDRVLSPLHF. Written as DNA, the CDR3 is TGTGCCACCAGCAATGACAGGGTACTATCACCCCTCCACTTT.

J is TRBJ1-1 and V is TRBV7-6; D is possibly TRBD1 (5 bases). V was pared by 4 bases and J by 1 base, with 10 bases between. CDR1 and CDR2 (germline): SGHVS, FNYEAQ. There are 14 residues in the CDR3. CDR3 residues: CASSSGLRNTEAFF. The CDR3 DNA sequence: TGTGCCAGCAGCTCGGGACTGCGGAACACTGAAGCTTTCTTT.

This sequence joins TRBV6-2 or TRBV6-3 and TRBJ2-7; no clear D gene. The CDR3 is made up of 13 amino acids. V lost 0 bases and J lost 7, with 10 bases in between. Germline-derived CDR1 and CDR2 are MNHEY and SVGEGT. In DNA, the CDR3 is TGTGCCAGCAGTTACTCGTCGGTTTCGGAGCAGTACTTC. Amino acids: CASSYSSVSEQYF.

The chain has TRBV7-2 and TRBJ2-7; 14 bases map to TRBD2. This CDR3 comprises 17 residues. Germline lookup yields CDR1 SGHTA and CDR2 FQGNSA. V lost 0 bases to trimming and J lost 2 bases; unmatched junction nucleotides: 3. The CDR3 region has the DNA TGTGCCAGCAGCTTAGCCCGGACTAGCGGGGGGACCTACGAGCAGTACTTC. Its translation: CASSLARTSGGTYEQYF.

The rearrangement uses TRBV7-2 and TRBJ2-7; 11 bases match TRBD1. The CDR3 sequence is 19 residues long. Germline V lookup: CDR1 SGHTA, CDR2 FQGNSA. After removal of 5 bases from V and 4 bases from J, the junction contained 19 bases not matched to a gene. CDR3 coding DNA: TGTGCCAGCAGCCAACACGAGTCCAGGTGGACAGGGGGCTTTTACGAGCAGTACTTC. Its protein product is CASSQHESRWTGGFYEQYF.

Turning to this clone: One end of the junction fails to match germline, which may point to a read error. The V call is TRBV2, the J call TRBJ2-7; TRBD2 might be the D (5 bases). The CDR3 extends over 13 amino acids. Looked up from germline, CDR1 is SNHLY and CDR2 is FYNNEI. The CDR3 nucleotides are TGTGCCAGCAGTGCGGAGGTCTCCCACGAGCAGTACTTC. Amino acid sequence: CASSAEVSHEQYF.

The rearrangement links TRBV27 to TRBJ1-2, with a possible D match to TRBD1 (6 bases). Trimming stripped 5 bases from V and 11 bases from J, with 24 bases between. Germline CDR1 and CDR2: MNHEY and SMNVEV (reference sequence). The CDR3 consists of 15 residues. CDR3 nucleotides: TGTGCCAGCAGTCGGACCGTGGGGGCGAAGTCGGGTTACACCTTC. Its translation: CASSRTVGAKSGYTF.

The rearrangement joins TRBV9 to TRBJ1-2, with TRBD1 identical over 8 bases. The trim removed 3 bases at V and 6 bases at J, leaving 1 base unmatched. The CDR3 has 12 residues. Germline CDR1 SGDLS, CDR2 YYNGEE. CDR3 sequence (DNA): TGTGCCAGCAGCGAGACAGGGGATGGCTACACCTTC. Translating gives CASSETGDGYTF.

V usage is TRBV10-3 and J usage is TRBJ1-2, with D possibly being TRBD1 (5 bases). The CDR3 is made up of 12 amino acids. The V gene lost 6 bases and the J gene lost 6 bases, with 11 bases spanning the gap. Germline CDR1 ENHRY, CDR2 SYGVKD. CDR3 loop: CAIRSQGDGYTF. The CDR3 nucleotides are TGTGCCATCAGGAGTCAAGGGGATGGCTACACCTTC.

The genes are TRBV27 and TRBJ1-5, with a possible D match to TRBD1 (5 bases). Germline CDR1 and CDR2: MNHEY and SMNVEV (reference sequence). V lost 6 bases and J lost 3, with 30 bases in between. The CDR3 totals 20 residues. CDR3 bases: TGTGCCAGCAGCCCGGCATTCGAAGAATGGGCGACGGGGGTCAATCAGCCCCAGCATTTT. This gives the protein CASSPAFEEWATGVNQPQHF.

This chain joins TRBV7-9 and TRBJ2-3; D might be TRBD1 (6 bases). CDR3 length: 17 amino acids. V was pared by 2 bases and J by 2 bases, with 17 bases between. Germline loops: CDR1 SEHNR, CDR2 FQNEAQ (reference sequence). The CDR3 DNA sequence: TGTGCCAGCAGCTTACGGTGGGAGAACAGGGTCACAGATACGCAGTATTTT. This codes for CASSLRWENRVTDTQYF.

The chain couples TRBV12-3 or TRBV12-4 to TRBJ1-1, with D possibly being TRBD1 (6 bases). V was trimmed by 6 bases and J by 1 base, leaving 9 bases between them. This CDR3 spans 13 amino acids. The chain's CDR3 is CASRDSRNTEAFF. CDR3 DNA: TGTGCCAGCAGGGACAGCCGGAACACTGAAGCTTTCTTT.

About this clone itself: Mismatch with germline at one junction end may stem from a read error. The CDR3 DNA sequence: TGTGCCAGCAGCCAAGCTACAGGTTATAAGTCACCCCTCCACTTT. It is translated as CASSQATGYKSPLHF. The chain recombines TRBV14 with TRBJ1-6, with D tentatively TRBD1 (5 bases). Germline CDR1 is SGHDN and CDR2 is FVKESK. The CDR3 spans 15 residues.

The CDR3 bases are TGTGCCAGTAGTATCGGAGCGGGGCCTGGTAATGAGCAGTTCTTC. Amino acid sequence: CASSIGAGPGNEQFF. J is TRBJ2-1 and V is TRBV19; 7 bases are a match to TRBD2. CDR3 length: 15 amino acids. Germline V gene sequence: CDR1 LNHDA, CDR2 SQIVND (reference sequence). After removal of 3 bases from V and 7 bases from J, the junction contained 9 bases not matched to a gene.

The V and J genes are TRBV9 and TRBJ2-1; 16 nucleotides match TRBD2. CDR3 length: 19 amino acids. With V trimmed by 2 bases and J by 2 bases, 7 bases remained unmatched. The germline V gene encodes CDR1 SGDLS and CDR2 YYNGEE. CDR3 sequence reads: CASSVAGLAGGEPYNEQFF. The CDR3 DNA reads TGTGCCAGCAGCGTCGCGGGACTAGCGGGAGGGGAGCCCTACAATGAGCAGTTCTTC.

The chain has TRBV15 and TRBJ2-3; 14 bases line up with TRBD2. CDR1 is LNHNV and CDR2 is YYDKDF in the germline V gene (reference sequence). The CDR3 contains 15 residues. The trim removed 7 bases at V and 4 bases at J, leaving 4 bases unmatched. CDR3 nucleotides: TGTGCCACCAATCGACTAGCGGGAGGGCCAGATACGCAGTATTTT. Residues: CATNRLAGGPDTQYF. The full variable domain, rest sourced from reference TRBV15 and TRBJ2-3, is DAMVIQNPRYQVTQFGKPVTLSCSQTLNHNVMYWYQQKSSQAPKLLFHYYDKDFNNEADTPDNFQSRRPNTSFCFLDIRSPGLGDTAMYLCATNRLAGGPDTQYFGPGTRLTVL.

The V call is TRBV5-6, the J call TRBJ1-2; 7 positions agree with TRBD1. CDR3 size: 15 residues. The V segment lost 2 bases and the J segment 3 bases; nucleotides outside the gene matches: 7. The germline V gene has CDR1 SGHDT and CDR2 YYEEEE. The CDR3 here is CASSFGTASYYGYTF. CDR3 DNA: TGTGCCAGCAGCTTCGGGACAGCGAGTTACTATGGCTACACCTTC.

This clone showed up just a few times. This rearrangement joins TRBV6-2 or TRBV6-3 to TRBJ2-2, with 8 bases that match TRBD1. J lost 5 bases, V lost 4 bases, and 6 bases had no gene match. The CDR3 runs to 15 residues. Germline CDR1 reads MNHEY; CDR2 reads SVGEGT. The CDR3, as DNA: TGTGCCAGCAGTTTTCGGACAGGGACGACCGGGGAGCTGTTTTTT. It translates to CASSFRTGTTGELFF.

The chain is built from TRBV5-1 and TRBJ2-7; possibly TRBD1 for D (6 bases). V was cut by 5 bases and J by 4 bases, with 13 bases left in between. The CDR3 is 13 residues long. From germline, CDR1 is SGHRS and CDR2 YFSETQ. CDR3 sequence reads: CASRVQGAYEQYF. CDR3 nucleotides: TGCGCCAGCAGGGTACAGGGTGCTTACGAGCAGTACTTC.

This clone appeared a few times. The gene calls are TRBV4-2 and TRBJ1-5, with 10 bases aligning to TRBD1. From germline, CDR1 is LGHNA and CDR2 YNFKEQ. CDR3 length: 16 residues. V dropped 3 bases and J dropped 2; count of bases not matched to a gene: 4. The CDR3 protein is CASSQGTGERNQPQHF. The CDR3 nucleotides read TGTGCCAGCAGCCAGGGGACAGGGGAACGCAATCAGCCCCAGCATTTT.

The J gene is TRBJ2-5, the V gene TRBV18, with 8 positions matching TRBD1. J gave up 2 bases and V 4 bases, and 3 bases lay outside the gene matches. This CDR3 is 14 amino acids long. The germline CDR1 and CDR2 sequences are KGHSH and LQKENI. CDR3 residues: CASSRNRGQETQYF. In DNA form, the CDR3 reads TGTGCCAGCTCACGTAACAGGGGGCAAGAGACCCAGTACTTC. Full variable domain (missing parts from reference TRBV18 and TRBJ2-5): NAGVMQNPRHLVRRRGQEARLRCSPMKGHSHVYWYRQLPEEGLKFMVYLQKENIIDESGMPKERFSAEFPKEGPSILRIQQVVRGDSAAYFCASSRNRGQETQYFGPGTRLLVL.

Many counts were recorded for this clone. The chain links TRBV29-1 to TRBJ1-5; tentative D call: TRBD1 (6 bases). The germline CDR1 and CDR2 sequences are SQVTM and ANQGSEA. With 6 bases removed from V and 0 bases from J, the gap between germline ends came to 9 bases. CDR3 size: 13 residues. The CDR3 spells CSVRQDSNQPQHF. The CDR3 DNA is TGCAGCGTACGACAGGATAGCAATCAGCCCCAGCATTTT.